This T cell receptor (beta chain) was sequenced for a study of T cell responses to AZD1222 COVID-19 vaccine. Overall study findings and caveats: Vaccine-associated CD4 TCRs ranged over spike, dominating at 160-218 and 743-854.

With respect to this clone: The antigen is undetermined.

V was clipped by 7 bases and J by 5 bases; unmatched bases: 9. CDR1 is SQVTM and CDR2 is ANQGSEA in the germline V gene. This CDR3 comprises 13 residues. The table came from immunoSEQ multiplex PCR; TCRdb's copy has only in-frame clones and leaves some out. The sample lists some 190,000 clones; 80% to 95% were seen once. The rearrangement joins TRBV29-1 to TRBJ2-5; TRBD2 agrees at 8 bases. Specimen: peripheral blood, collected 28 days after the second AZD1222 dose. The receptor comes from an adult who received the AZD1222 COVID-19 vaccine. The CDR3 DNA sequence: TGCAGCGGGAACGGCGGGGGGTCGGAGACCCAGTACTTC. Amino acid sequence: CSGNGGGSETQYF. The variable domain in full, with the rest retrieved from reference TRBV29-1 and TRBJ2-5, is SAVISQKPSRDICQRGTSLTIQCQVDSQVTMMFWYRQQPGQSLTLIATANQGSEATYESGFVIDKFPISRPNLTFSTLTVSNMSPEDSSIYLCSGNGGGSETQYFGPGTRLLVL.